This TCR beta chain was sequenced during a study of T-cell reconstitution after alpha-beta-depleted transplantation in children. Turning to this clonotype: This clone may be a read error of a much larger clone one base away.

Germline CDR1 is SGDLS and CDR2 is YYNGEE. The CDR3 is 14 residues long. Unique molecular identifiers were incorporated when the TCRbeta library was constructed. A single record per CDR3 protein comes from TCRdb applying MiXCR to the PCR reads. Altogether hundreds of thousands of distinct CDR3 sequences are present, approximately 10% being singletons, with the ten largest covering around 20%. The input for sequencing was peripheral blood, taken 180 days after TCRalphabeta/CD19-depleted stem cell transplant. V and J are TRBV9 and TRBJ2-7; no clear D gene. The receptor was isolated from a male patient aged 2 to 9 who had a stem cell transplant for chronic granulomatous disease, so the T cells may come from the graft donor. The CDR3 DNA reads as TGTGCCAGAAGCGTAGAGGCTCAGATCTACGAGCAGTACTTC. Translating gives CARSVEAQIYEQYF.